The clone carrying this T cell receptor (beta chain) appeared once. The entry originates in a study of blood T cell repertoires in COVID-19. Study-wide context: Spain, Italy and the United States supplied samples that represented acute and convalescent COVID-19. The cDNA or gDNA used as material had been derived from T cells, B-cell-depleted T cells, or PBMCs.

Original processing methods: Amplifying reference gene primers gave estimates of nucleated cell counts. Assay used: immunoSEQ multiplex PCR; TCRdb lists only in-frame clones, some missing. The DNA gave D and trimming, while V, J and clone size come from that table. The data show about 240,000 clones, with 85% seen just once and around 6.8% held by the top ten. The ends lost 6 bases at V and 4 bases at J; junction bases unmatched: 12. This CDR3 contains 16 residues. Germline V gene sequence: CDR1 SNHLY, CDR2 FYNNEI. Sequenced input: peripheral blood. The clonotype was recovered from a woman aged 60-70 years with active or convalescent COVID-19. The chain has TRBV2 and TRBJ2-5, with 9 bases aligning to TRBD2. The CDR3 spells CASRVTSSGGGETQYF. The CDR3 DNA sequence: TGTGCCAGCAGGGTGACGAGTAGCGGGGGAGGAGAGACCCAGTACTTC.